A selection of T cell receptor beta chains follows, all from one sample in a study of blood T cell repertoires in COVID-19. TCRdb keeps only in-frame clones here, not all; method: immunoSEQ multiplex PCR. The data contain under 75,000 clones, 86% of them singletons. Sequenced material: peripheral blood. The source of these receptors is a man aged 30 to 45 with acute or convalescent COVID-19. The CDR3 runs from the conserved cysteine through the conserved F or W. The order of the fields is clone size, CDR3 length, J gene, V gene, D gene, CDR3 DNA, CDR3 protein. A D gene is named only where the DNA matches it firmly. Clone size is not always given. Where it is, it says once, few, many or a class for expanded clones.

>.|13|TRBJ2-5|TRBV2|TRBD1
TGTGCCAGCAGGTCGGGACAGTATGGGACCCAGTACTTC
CASRSGQYGTQYF
>.|13|TRBJ1-4|TRBV12-3/TRBV12-4|.
TGTGCCAGCAGCCCAGGACAAGGTCAAAAACTGTTTTTT
CASSPGQGQKLFF
>.|16|TRBJ1-1|TRBV6-2/TRBV6-3|.
TGTGCCAGCAGCCCTCTTAGCTACGACCTGAACACTGAAGCTTTCTTT
CASSPLSYDLNTEAFF
>once|12|TRBJ1-1|TRBV11-3|.
TGTGCCAGCAGCCGGGGGGGCACTGAAGCTTTCTTT
CASSRGGTEAFF
>.|12|TRBJ1-2|TRBV10-3|.
TGTGCCATCAGTGAGTCTCGGGATGGCTACACCTTC
CAISESRDGYTF
>.|14|TRBJ2-5|TRBV6-2/TRBV6-3|TRBD2
TGTGCCAGCAGTTATAGCGGGGGGCGGGAGACCCAGTACTTC
CASSYSGGRETQYF
>once|15|TRBJ1-4|TRBV6-5|.
TGTGCCAGCAGTTACACGACAGGCCCTAATGAAAAACTGTTTTTT
CASSYTTGPNEKLFF
>once|13|TRBJ1-3|TRBV6-6|.
TGTGCCAGCAGGTCGGTTCCTGGAAACACCATATATTTT
CASRSVPGNTIYF
>.|16|TRBJ1-5|TRBV15|.
TGTGCCACCAGCAGAGTCCGAGGGAATAGCAATCAGCCCCAGCATTTT
CATSRVRGNSNQPQHF
>.|11|TRBJ1-2|TRBV2|.
TGTGCCAGCAGTTCGTCGGTTGGCTACACCTTC
CASSSSVGYTF
>once|15|TRBJ2-7|TRBV27|.
TGTGCCAGCAGTTTAAAATCCGTGGGGCCCTACGAGCAGTACTTC
CASSLKSVGPYEQYF
>.|16|TRBJ1-5|TRBV4-3|TRBD1
TGCGCCAGCAGCCAAGATGTTCAGGGGGCCAATCAGCCCCAGCATTTT
CASSQDVQGANQPQHF
>.|12|TRBJ2-3|TRBV30|.
TGTGCCTGGCGAGCATGGGGGCATACGCAGTATTTT
CAWRAWGHTQYF
>.|16|TRBJ1-6|TRBV11-2|.
TGTGCCAGCAGCTTAGGAGCACAGGGTGACGGATCACCCCTCCACTTT
CASSLGAQGDGSPLHF
>.|13|TRBJ1-4|TRBV20-1|TRBD1
TGCAGTGCTAGTTGGGACAGGGGTGAAAAACTGTTTTTT
CSASWDRGEKLFF
>.|17|TRBJ2-2|TRBV3-1/TRBV3-2|.
TGTGCCAGCAGCCAAGTGAATCTAGCTGGGCGCACCGGGGAGCTGTTTTTT
CASSQVNLAGRTGELFF
>once|14|TRBJ1-6|TRBV3-1/TRBV3-2|.
TGTGCCAGCGGCTTGACGGGTGGGAATTCACCCCTCCACTTT
CASGLTGGNSPLHF
>.|17|TRBJ2-1|TRBV6-2/TRBV6-3|TRBD2
TGTGCCAGCAGTTACTTTCTAGCGGGAGGGCCGAGGGGTGAGCAGTTCTTC
CASSYFLAGGPRGEQFF
>medium-sized|14|TRBJ2-3|TRBV27|TRBD1
TGTGCCAGCAGTTCTCGACAGGGGTCAGATACGCAGTATTTT
CASSSRQGSDTQYF
>.|15|TRBJ2-1|TRBV3-1/TRBV3-2|.
TGTGCCAGCAGCCACTCAGGCAGCTCCTACAATGAGCAGTTCTTC
CASSHSGSSYNEQFF
>.|15|TRBJ2-1|TRBV7-3|.
TGTGCCAGCAGCTTAAAGCGGAGCTCCTACAATGAGCAGTTCTTC
CASSLKRSSYNEQFF
>.|18|TRBJ1-1|TRBV5-1|.
TGCGCCAGCAGCTCCCCACGCCTTACAGGCGCGAGTTGGACTGAAGCTTTCTTT
CASSSPRLTGASWTEAFF
>.|15|TRBJ1-4|TRBV25-1|TRBD1
TGTGCCAGCAGCCGAGGGACAGGGGAGAAGAAAAAACTGTTTTTT
CASSRGTGEKKKLFF
>.|15|TRBJ1-2|TRBV19|.
TGTGCCAGTGGGCAAACCCTAACTAGTTTCTATGGCTACACCTTC
CASGQTLTSFYGYTF
>once|14|TRBJ1-1|TRBV4-3|TRBD1
TGCGCCAGCAGCCCGGGACAGCAGAACACTGAAGCTTTCTTT
CASSPGQQNTEAFF
>.|16|TRBJ2-2|TRBV9|.
TGTGCCAGCAGCCTTCAGTTGGGGCACAGCACCGGGGAGCTGTTTTTT
CASSLQLGHSTGELFF
>once|14|TRBJ2-7|TRBV30|TRBD2
TGTGCCTCAAGAGGGGGACTAGCGGGAGGGGAGCAGTACTTC
CASRGGLAGGEQYF
>.|16|TRBJ1-4|TRBV4-1|TRBD1
TGCGCCAGCAGCCAAGAACGGGACAGAACTAATGAAAAACTGTTTTTT
CASSQERDRTNEKLFF
>.|13|TRBJ1-5|TRBV12-3/TRBV12-4|.
TGTGCCAGCAAGGGGGTTAGCAATCAGCCCCAGCATTTT
CASKGVSNQPQHF
>.|15|TRBJ1-3|TRBV30|TRBD1
TGTGCCTGGAGTCCCGGGGACAGCTCTGGAAACACCATATATTTT
CAWSPGDSSGNTIYF
>.|16|TRBJ1-6|TRBV6-6|.
TGTGCCAGCACCCTGAGAGAGGGATCCTCCCAATTGCCCCTCCACTTT
CASTLREGSSQLPLHF
>.|13|TRBJ1-5|TRBV19|TRBD1
TGTGCCAGTAGGGTCGACAGGGACCAGCCCCAGCATTTT
CASRVDRDQPQHF
>once|14|TRBJ2-7|TRBV7-9|.
TGTGCCAGCACCGAGCGGAGGGGCCGGCTCGAGCAGTACTTC
CASTERRGRLEQYF
>few|15|TRBJ1-2|TRBV6-5|.
TGTGCCAGCATTGGAACCCCAGGAGGGATCTATGGCTACACCTTC
CASIGTPGGIYGYTF
>.|14|TRBJ1-1|TRBV10-3|.
TGTGCCATCCGCCATAATAGTTTGAACACTGAAGCTTTCTTT
CAIRHNSLNTEAFF
>once|14|TRBJ2-3|TRBV9|.
TGTGCCAGCAGCGTAGTAGTCGGCACAGATACGCAGTATTTT
CASSVVVGTDTQYF
>.|12|TRBJ2-3|TRBV4-1|.
TGCGCCAGCAGCCCGACTCAGTATACGCAGTATTTT
CASSPTQYTQYF
>.|14|TRBJ1-3|TRBV6-5|TRBD1
TGTGCCAGCAGTTTAACAGGGGTTGGAAACACCATATATTTT
CASSLTGVGNTIYF
>.|13|TRBJ1-2|TRBV9|.
TGTGCCAGCAGCCCGGACGGGGACTATGGCTACACCTTC
CASSPDGDYGYTF
>.|15|TRBJ2-2|TRBV5-4|TRBD2
TGTGCCAGCAGCTTGGAAGGACTAGCCTCCGGGGAGCTGTTTTTT
CASSLEGLASGELFF
>.|14|TRBJ1-4|TRBV30|TRBD1
TGTGCCTGGAGCCCGGGACAGGGAAATGAAAAACTGTTTTTT
CAWSPGQGNEKLFF
>.|14|TRBJ1-3|TRBV6-5|TRBD1
TGTGCCAGCAGCCGACAGGGTGCTGGAAACACCATATATTTT
CASSRQGAGNTIYF
>.|15|TRBJ2-5|TRBV7-2|.
TGTGCCAGCAGCTTAGTCGGGAGCAGCCAAGAGACCCAGTACTTC
CASSLVGSSQETQYF
>.|14|TRBJ1-1|TRBV5-8|.
TGTGCCAGCAGCTTTCGGGGGGTGAACACTGAAGCTTTCTTT
CASSFRGVNTEAFF
>.|14|TRBJ1-1|TRBV2|.
TGTGCCAGCAGATTGGAAAAGGCGGGTACTGAAGCTTTCTTT
CASRLEKAGTEAFF
>.|13|TRBJ1-6|TRBV5-5|TRBD1
TGTGCCAGCACAGACAGGGCGCGTTCACCCCTCCACTTT
CASTDRARSPLHF
>.|15|TRBJ1-3|TRBV25-1|TRBD1
TGTGCCAGCCGGAACTCAGGGGGCAGGGGGGACACCATATATTTT
CASRNSGGRGDTIYF
>.|15|TRBJ2-1|TRBV2|TRBD2
TGTGCCAGCAGCCAGACTAGCGGGAGTGTGGTTGAGCAGTTCTTC
CASSQTSGSVVEQFF